These 22 T cell receptor beta chains came from one sample sequenced in a study of T cells in Graves' hyperthyroidism and ophthalmopathy. Amplification targeted TCR beta CDR3 regions from RNA transcripts. The HTBI primer set served for first-round RT-PCR of the TCR CDR3. TCRdb reanalysed the multiplex PCR reads using MiXCR and keeps one entry per CDR3 protein. The repertoire includes a few hundred thousand distinct CDR3 sequences, around 13% of them detected once, and under 7% sits in the top ten. The sequenced material came from blood. Receptor source: a woman in her thirties with Graves' hyperthyroidism that later progressed to Graves' ophthalmopathy.

This clonotype was seen repeatedly, ten times or more. The rearrangement uses TRBV19 and TRBJ2-1, with unresolved D. This CDR3 has 20 residues. Trimming removed 4 bases at V and 2 bases at J, with 27 bases between. Germline V gene data show CDR1 as LNHDA and CDR2 as SQIVND (reference sequence). The CDR3 reads CASSRDGWTHQALTYNEQFF. In DNA, the CDR3 is TGTGCCAGTAGTAGGGATGGGTGGACCCATCAGGCCCTCACCTACAATGAGCAGTTCTTC.

This clonotype has a count of ten or more. The J gene is TRBJ1-1, the V gene TRBV7-3; D uncertain. V was pared by 5 bases and J by 5 bases, with 9 bases between. The CDR3 sequence is 12 residues long. Germline assignment: CDR1 SGHTA and CDR2 FQGTGA. The CDR3 DNA reads TGTGCCAGCAGCCCTAGTAGGACTGAAGCTTTCTTT. This sequence encodes CASSPSRTEAFF.

The rearrangement uses TRBV5-6 and TRBJ1-1; unclear D gene. Trimming stripped 1 base from V and 4 bases from J, with 11 bases between. From germline, CDR1 is SGHDT and CDR2 YYEEEE. The CDR3 covers 14 residues. CDR3 in amino acids: CASSLTPPGTEAFF. The CDR3 DNA reads as TGTGCCAGCAGCTTGACTCCTCCAGGCACTGAAGCTTTCTTT.

The chain is built from TRBV9 and TRBJ2-2; 10 bases are a match to TRBD2. V shed 0 bases and J 1 base; nucleotides not matched to a gene: 3. The germline V gene has CDR1 SGDLS and CDR2 YYNGEE. The CDR3 length is 17 residues. CDR3 sequence reads: CASSVVGTSVNTGELFF. CDR3 DNA sequence: TGTGCCAGCAGCGTAGTGGGGACTAGCGTGAACACCGGGGAGCTGTTTTTT.

This clonotype was detected ten times or more. In nucleotides, the CDR3 is TGTGCCAGCAGCGACCAAACTCAGAGACGAGACACAGATACGCAGTATTTT. Encoded protein: CASSDQTQRRDTDTQYF. This chain connects TRBV9 to TRBJ2-3; D remains unclear. The CDR3 is made up of 17 amino acids. Germline V gene data show CDR1 as SGDLS and CDR2 as YYNGEE. Trimming removed 3 bases at V and 2 bases at J, with 19 bases between. The full variable domain, rest sourced from reference TRBV9 and TRBJ2-3, is DSGVTQTPKHLITATGQRVTLRCSPRSGDLSVYWYQQSLDQGLQFLIQYYNGEERAKGNILERFSAQQFPDLHSELNLSSLELGDSALYFCASSDQTQRRDTDTQYFGPGTRLTVL.

This clonotype showed up many times. V usage is TRBV15 and J usage is TRBJ2-4; D is possibly TRBD1 (6 bases). Germline V gene sequence: CDR1 LNHNV, CDR2 YYDKDF (reference sequence). This CDR3 contains 14 residues. Trimming took off 4 bases at V and 1 base at J, with 8 bases between the two ends. This CDR3 reads CATSNREAKNIQYF. The CDR3 DNA sequence: TGTGCCACCAGCAACAGGGAGGCCAAAAACATTCAGTACTTC.

There are many counts of this clonotype. V is TRBV28 and J is TRBJ1-5, with 7 nucleotides matching TRBD1. The V segment lost 6 bases and the J segment 2 bases; nucleotides outside the gene matches: 10. Germline V lookup: CDR1 MDHEN, CDR2 SYDVKM. The CDR3 is 16 amino acids. For the CDR3, the DNA is TGTGCCAGCAGCTATCCCCCTACAGGGGGCAATCAGCCCCAGCATTTT. Its protein product is CASSYPPTGGNQPQHF.

This clonotype showed up many times. This rearrangement joins TRBV13 to TRBJ2-5, with 11 bases that match TRBD1. Trimming cost V 5 bases and J 5 bases; bases outside gene matches: 10. Germline loops: CDR1 PRHDT, CDR2 FYEKMQ (reference sequence). The CDR3 has 16 residues. CDR3 loop: CASSARGQGASETQYF. As DNA, the CDR3 is TGTGCCAGCAGCGCCCGAGGACAGGGGGCGTCGGAGACCCAGTACTTC.

The sample holds many counts of this clonotype. This sequence joins TRBV7-8 and TRBJ1-2, with D unclear. There are 16 residues in the CDR3. Trimming took 0 bases from V and 2 from J, leaving 13 bases between them. Germline V gives CDR1 SGHVS, CDR2 FQNEAQ. Here the CDR3 DNA reads TGTGCCAGCAGCTTAGCGCTAAATGGTTTAAACTATGGCTACACCTTC. Its translation: CASSLALNGLNYGYTF.

This clonotype appeared many times. This chain uses TRBV20-1 with TRBJ1-5, with a weak D call TRBD1 (5 bases). The V and J ends lost 4 bases and 3 bases respectively, with 16 bases between them. The V gene's germline CDR1 is DFQATT and CDR2 SNEGSKA (reference sequence). This CDR3 comprises 15 residues. Here the CDR3 reads CSAITGGSTNQPQHF. The DNA for the CDR3 is TGCAGTGCTATCACAGGCGGGAGTACCAATCAGCCCCAGCATTTT.

Ten or more counts support this clonotype. The V and J genes are TRBV28 and TRBJ1-6, with unresolved D. Germline CDR1 is MDHEN and CDR2 is SYDVKM. V gave up 7 bases and J gave up 6 bases, with 13 bases separating them. CDR3 length equals 14 residues. The CDR3 protein is CASNLGVLNSPLHF. For the CDR3, the DNA is TGTGCCAGCAACCTTGGGGTCCTTAATTCACCCCTCCACTTT.

This clonotype was seen a handful of times. The chain joins TRBV20-1 to TRBJ1-5, with D perhaps TRBD1 (6 bases). This CDR3 has 15 amino acids. Germline values: CDR1 DFQATT, CDR2 SNEGSKA (reference sequence). Trimming removed 5 bases at V and 1 base at J, with 15 bases between. As DNA, the CDR3 is TGCAGTGCTCGCCCACAGGGAAAGAGCAATCAGCCCCAGCATTTT. Translated, it gives CSARPQGKSNQPQHF.

The table lists this clonotype with many counts. The chain links TRBV20-1 to TRBJ2-1; 7 nucleotides match TRBD1. Germline lookup yields CDR1 DFQATT and CDR2 SNEGSKA (reference sequence). The CDR3 runs to 15 residues. J lost 3 bases, V lost 3 bases, and 8 bases had no gene match. The CDR3 DNA reads TGCAGTGCTAGGGTAAGGGGACAGAACTACAATGAGCAGTTCTTC. This sequence encodes CSARVRGQNYNEQFF.

J is TRBJ2-1 and V is TRBV18; TRBD2 aligns across 9 bases. V was clipped by 2 bases and J by 0 bases; unmatched bases: 5. Germline CDR1 KGHSH, CDR2 LQKENI. The CDR3 is 17 amino acids. The DNA for the CDR3 is TGTGCCAGCTCACCAGTTTATAGCGGGAGCTCCTACAATGAGCAGTTCTTC. Its translation is CASSPVYSGSSYNEQFF. The whole variable domain, remainder taken from reference TRBV18 and TRBJ2-1, is NAGVMQNPRHLVRRRGQEARLRCSPMKGHSHVYWYRQLPEEGLKFMVYLQKENIIDESGMPKERFSAEFPKEGPSILRIQQVVRGDSAAYFCASSPVYSGSSYNEQFFGPGTRLTVL.

This clonotype was observed many times. The genes are TRBV7-2 and TRBJ2-1; perhaps TRBD2 as D (6 bases). Trimming removed 4 bases at V and 6 bases at J, with 10 bases between. CDR1 is SGHTA and CDR2 is FQGNSA in the germline V gene. CDR3 length: 13 residues. The CDR3 protein is CASSSPTSNEQFF. The CDR3 DNA sequence: TGTGCCAGCAGCTCGCCGACTAGCAATGAGCAGTTCTTC.

In this sample, this clonotype turned up many times. The rearrangement uses TRBV20-1 and TRBJ1-1; D perhaps matches TRBD1 (6 bases). The CDR3 contains 10 residues. V lost 3 bases, J lost 8 bases, and 7 bases lay in between. Germline V gene lookup returns CDR1 DFQATT and CDR2 SNEGSKA (reference sequence). CDR3 loop: CSASDREAFF. The CDR3 region has the DNA TGCAGTGCTAGTGACAGGGAAGCTTTCTTT.

This chain connects TRBV9 to TRBJ2-7, with D unresolved. The J call may be wrong; the DNA end is better matched by TRBJ2-1. The CDR3 loop spans 13 amino acids. CDR1 is SGDLS and CDR2 is YYNGEE in the germline V gene. CDR3 protein: CASSLRPYYEQFF. CDR3 in DNA: TGTGCCAGCAGCCTCCGGCCTTACTACGAGCAGTTCTTC.

This clonotype has a count of ten or more. V gene TRBV2 combines with J gene TRBJ2-7; D is undetermined. The CDR3 totals 15 residues. V was shortened by 3 bases and J by 0 bases, with 12 bases between the two germline ends. The V gene's germline CDR1 is SNHLY and CDR2 FYNNEI. CDR3 region: CASSDRSNTSYEQYF. CDR3 DNA sequence: TGTGCCAGCAGTGACAGGTCCAATACCTCCTACGAGCAGTACTTC. The full variable domain, its missing parts supplied by reference TRBV2 and TRBJ2-7, is EPEVTQTPSHQVTQMGQEVILRCVPISNHLYFYWYRQILGQKVEFLVSFYNNEISEKSEIFDDQFSVERPDGSNFTLKIRSTKLEDSAMYFCASSDRSNTSYEQYFGPGTRLTVT.

This clonotype was picked up many times. The chain is built from TRBV7-8 and TRBJ1-6, with D possibly TRBD1 on 6 matching bases. Trimming shortened V by 6 bases and J by 9 bases, and 12 bases separated the two germline ends. Germline assignment: CDR1 SGHVS and CDR2 FQNEAQ. The CDR3 spans 13 residues. The CDR3 DNA follows: TGTGCCAGCAGTGGGGGGCAGAGTTCACCCCTCCACTTT. The encoded protein is CASSGGQSSPLHF.

On this clonotype: A much larger clone lies a single base off, so this may be a read error. V and J are TRBV11-3 and TRBJ1-4; D gene uncertain. The CDR3 consists of 16 residues. V lost 3 bases and J lost 12, with 23 bases in between. Germline V gives CDR1 SGHNT, CDR2 YENEEA. DNA for the CDR3: TGTGCCAGCAGCTTGGAGGACGACGCCCGTCGGGAAGAACTGTTTTTT. As protein: CASSLEDDARREELFF.

This clonotype was counted many times. This chain uses TRBV6-6 with TRBJ2-7; 13 bases map to TRBD2. The trim removed 2 bases at V and 0 bases at J, leaving 7 bases unmatched. Germline V CDR1 and CDR2: MNHNY, SVGAGI (reference sequence). This CDR3 has 18 amino acids. The CDR3 DNA follows: TGTGCCAGCAGTTACCTAGGGACTAGCGGGAAGAGCTCCTACGAGCAGTACTTC. Translating gives CASSYLGTSGKSSYEQYF.

This clonotype has a count of ten or more. This chain joins TRBV6-1 and TRBJ1-1; maybe TRBD1 (5 bases). V lost 6 bases, J lost 6 bases, and 17 bases lay in between. CDR1 MNHNS and CDR2 SASEGT come from the germline V gene. The length of the CDR3 is 14 residues. The CDR3 spells CASSVKGRFAEAFF. In nucleotides, the CDR3 is TGTGCCAGCAGCGTAAAGGGGAGGTTCGCTGAAGCTTTCTTT.